This TCR beta chain stems from a study of control samples from healthy donors and cancer patients. Clones were sequenced by immunoSEQ multiplex PCR, and TCRdb holds only the in-frame ones, with some missing. Of approximately 230,000 clones in the sample, roughly 80% were seen once. The CDR3 has 13 amino acids. Germline V gene data show CDR1 as KGHSH and CDR2 as LQKENI. V shed 3 bases and J shed 5 bases, with 9 bases lying between them. This rearrangement joins TRBV18 to TRBJ2-3; possibly TRBD1 or TRBD2 for D (6 bases each). The TCR was taken from a woman aged 60-70 years with lung cancer. The sample consisted of PBMCs. The CDR3 region has the DNA TGTGCCAGCTCACCCGGAGGGGGAGATACGCAGTATTTT. As protein: CASSPGGGDTQYF.